This TCR beta chain was recovered during a study of cytomegalovirus exposure and HLA in healthy donors. The germline V gene encodes CDR1 SGHNT and CDR2 YYREEE (reference sequence). The CDR3 sequence is 15 residues long. J gave up 3 bases and V 4 bases, and 6 bases lay outside the gene matches. This PCR relied on a set of 60 Vbeta primers and 13 Jbeta primers. TCRdb's table, derived via immunoSEQ multiplex PCR, lists solely in-frame clones and lacks some. The data contain approximately 75,000 clones, 65% to 80% of them singletons. Study conclusions and caveats: A link between a missense DCLRE1C variant and TCR beta V- and J-gene trimming emerged from a later analysis. An analysis was carried out at a later point. It showed that HLA-associated TCR beta chains were more clonally expanded than equally common non-associated chains.

A few counts support this clone. The antigen remains unidentified. The source is a man aged 35 to 55 in good health and CMV-seropositive. Source material: PBMCs. The rearrangement joins TRBV5-4 to TRBJ2-7; TRBD1 matches at 11 bases. The CDR3 nucleotides read TGTGCCAGCAGCCCAGGACAGGGGGCTATCTACGAGCAGTACTTC. It specifies CASSPGQGAIYEQYF.